One and the same sample provided the 16 T cell receptor beta chains below, sequenced in a study of blood T cell repertoires in COVID-19. Some clones are missing from TCRdb's copy, which holds only in-frame ones; the method was immunoSEQ multiplex PCR. Altogether 75,000 to 95,000 clones are present, under 80% being singletons, with the ten largest covering just over 35%. The specimen was peripheral blood. The receptors stem from a man in his 60s with COVID-19, enrolled during active disease.

The chain is built from TRBV4-2 and TRBJ2-1, with 7 nucleotides matching TRBD2. With 5 bases clipped from V and 7 bases from J, the junction kept 11 bases outside the gene matches. There are 15 residues in the CDR3. The germline V gene encodes CDR1 LGHNA and CDR2 YNFKEQ. The CDR3 sequence: CASSAPRGSGNEQFF. CDR3 DNA: TGTGCCAGCAGCGCCCCTCGCGGGAGTGGGAATGAGCAGTTCTTC.

The chain recombines TRBV6-5 with TRBJ2-5; 11 nucleotides align to TRBD2. V gave up 11 bases and J gave up 7 bases; unmatched junction bases: 15. CDR1 is MNHEY and CDR2 is SVGAGI in the germline V gene. The CDR3 totals 15 residues. The CDR3 sequence is CAVRPGLAARGTQYF. The CDR3 DNA follows: TGTGCCGTCAGACCGGGACTAGCGGCTAGAGGGACCCAGTACTTC.

This chain connects TRBV6-2 or TRBV6-3 to TRBJ1-2; the match to TRBD1 covers 8 bases. Per the germline V gene, CDR1 is MNHEY and CDR2 is SVGEGT. Losses at the gene ends were 6 bases for V and 1 base for J; bases not matched to a gene: 4. This CDR3 region has 14 residues. CDR3 sequence: CASSDRGDNYGYTF. The CDR3 DNA reads TGTGCCAGCAGCGACAGGGGCGATAACTATGGCTACACCTTC.

CDR3 amino acids: CASSKQGLGNEKLFF. CDR3 in DNA: TGCGCCAGCAGTAAACAGGGGCTGGGAAACGAAAAACTGTTTTTT. This sequence joins TRBV4-1 and TRBJ1-4; the match to TRBD1 covers 7 bases. Trimming cost V 6 bases and J 8 bases; bases outside gene matches: 12. Germline loops: CDR1 MGHRA, CDR2 YSYEKL. There are 15 residues in the CDR3.

The rearrangement links TRBV18 to TRBJ1-2; D might be TRBD1 (6 bases). V was shortened by 3 bases and J by 6 bases, with 11 bases between the two germline ends. Germline lookup yields CDR1 KGHSH and CDR2 LQKENI. The CDR3 totals 13 residues. The CDR3 DNA reads as TGTGCCAGCTCACCGGGGCAGGGGAATGGCTACACCTTC. This gives the protein CASSPGQGNGYTF.

This chain joins TRBV25-1 and TRBJ2-1; 9 bases line up with TRBD1. V lost 5 bases, J lost 5 bases, and 4 bases stayed unmatched. The CDR3 length is 14 residues. Per the germline V gene, CDR1 is MGHDK and CDR2 is SYGVNS. CDR3 residues: CASSTQGAHNEQFF. The CDR3 bases are TGTGCCAGCAGTACACAGGGGGCCCACAATGAGCAGTTCTTC.

V usage is TRBV20-1 and J usage is TRBJ1-5; a possible D gene is TRBD1 (6 bases). V lost 3 bases, J lost 1 base, and 10 bases lay in between. Germline loops: CDR1 DFQATT, CDR2 SNEGSKA (reference sequence). The CDR3 is made up of 14 amino acids. CDR3 protein: CSASPRGSNQPQHF. CDR3 in DNA: TGCAGTGCTAGTCCCAGGGGAAGCAATCAGCCCCAGCATTTT.

The chain employs TRBV12-3 or TRBV12-4 and TRBJ2-2, with 7 bases that match TRBD2. V was clipped by 6 bases and J by 14 bases; unmatched bases: 6. There are 11 residues in the CDR3. The CDR3 sequence: CASSVPGLLFF. The CDR3 coding sequence is TGTGCCAGCAGCGTCCCGGGACTACTGTTTTTT.

In this sample, this clone turned up a few times. The chain combines TRBV7-8 with TRBJ2-7, with 8 bases matching TRBD1. The CDR3 length is 15 residues. Losses at the gene ends were 3 bases for V and 8 bases for J; bases not matched to a gene: 12. From germline, CDR1 is SGHVS and CDR2 FQNEAQ. This CDR3 is CASSLERRGHYQQYF. DNA of the CDR3: TGTGCCAGCAGCTTGGAGCGCAGGGGGCATTACCAGCAGTACTTC.

This chain links TRBV5-1 with TRBJ2-2, with a tentative D call TRBD1 (5 bases). V lost 7 bases, J lost 2 bases, and 24 bases lay in between. The CDR3 totals 18 residues. CDR1 is SGHRS and CDR2 is YFSETQ in the germline V gene. CDR3 in DNA: TGCGCCAGCGGGCTCCAACCCAGGGCCACCGTAAACACCGGGGAGCTGTTTTTT. This encodes CASGLQPRATVNTGELFF.

This clone was seen at least ten times. The chain couples TRBV4-1 to TRBJ2-1, with 13 positions matching TRBD2. The CDR3 is 17 residues long. V lost 1 base, J lost 7 bases, and 7 bases stayed unmatched. Germline CDR1 is MGHRA and CDR2 is YSYEKL. The CDR3 here is CASSQGNGTSGMNEQFF. The CDR3 region has the DNA TGCGCCAGCAGCCAAGGAAACGGGACTAGCGGGATGAATGAGCAGTTCTTC.

This chain uses TRBV10-3 with TRBJ2-7; 9 bases are a match to TRBD1. Trimming cost V 8 bases and J 0 bases; bases outside gene matches: 2. Looked up from germline, CDR1 is ENHRY and CDR2 is SYGVKD. The CDR3 is 13 residues long. The CDR3, as DNA: TGTGCCATCGGGACAGGGCCCTCCTACGAGCAGTACTTC. Translating it yields CAIGTGPSYEQYF.

The chain has TRBV6-2 or TRBV6-3 and TRBJ2-1; 8 bases fit TRBD2. The CDR3 runs to 14 residues. Germline CDR1 MNHEY, CDR2 SVGEGT. V shed 6 bases, J shed 10 bases, and the junction held 11 bases outside the gene matches. The CDR3 loop reads CASSRSLSSGEQFF. DNA of the CDR3: TGTGCCAGCAGCCGCTCCTTGTCTAGCGGGGAGCAGTTCTTC.

The chain uses TRBV19 and TRBJ2-3; perhaps TRBD2 as D (6 bases). CDR1 is LNHDA and CDR2 is SQIVND in the germline V gene (reference sequence). This CDR3 spans 11 amino acids. Trimming removed 8 bases at V and 6 bases at J, with 9 bases between. The CDR3 reads CASGGGDTQYF. DNA for the CDR3: TGTGCCAGTGGGGGAGGTGATACGCAGTATTTT.

The chain links TRBV5-1 to TRBJ2-5, with a tentative D call TRBD2 (6 bases). This CDR3 region has 14 residues. Trimming pared 4 bases from V and 5 bases from J, leaving 15 bases between. Germline lookup yields CDR1 SGHRS and CDR2 YFSETQ. The CDR3 sequence: CASSGGLFGETQYF. CDR3 DNA: TGCGCCAGCAGCGGGGGACTCTTCGGGGAGACCCAGTACTTC.

The V gene is TRBV19, the J gene TRBJ1-2; no firm D call. The CDR3 contains 15 residues. Germline lookup yields CDR1 LNHDA and CDR2 SQIVND (reference sequence). V was pared by 5 bases and J by 5 bases, with 18 bases between. CDR3 region: CASSLWSAGKYGYTF. The CDR3 DNA sequence: TGTGCCAGTAGTTTATGGTCGGCCGGGAAATATGGCTACACCTTC.